The rows below give T cell receptor beta chains drawn from one sample of a study of blood T cell repertoires in COVID-19. The assay was immunoSEQ multiplex PCR, and TCRdb's table has in-frame clones only and misses some. The sample yields approximately 250,000 clones, 84% seen once. Material: peripheral blood. The receptors here all came from a man aged 55 to 70 with acute or convalescent COVID-19. The CDR3 runs from the conserved cysteine through the conserved F or W. Each record gives: clone size, V gene, D gene, J gene, CDR3 protein, CDR3 DNA. D genes are given only for firm matches. The listing skips clone size in some rows; elsewhere it reads once, few, many or a size class.

clone size: NA; V gene: TRBV9; D gene: TRBD2; J gene: TRBJ2-5; CDR3 protein: CASSAPGLAEETQYF; CDR3 DNA: TGTGCCAGCAGCGCCCCGGGACTAGCGGAAGAGACCCAGTACTTC
clone size: once; V gene: TRBV12-3/TRBV12-4; D gene: NA; J gene: TRBJ1-2; CDR3 protein: CASSDRGVGYTF; CDR3 DNA: TGTGCCAGCAGCGATCGCGGGGTTGGCTACACCTTC
clone size: NA; V gene: TRBV11-2; D gene: NA; J gene: TRBJ1-6; CDR3 protein: CASSLVPGNSPLHF; CDR3 DNA: TGTGCCAGCAGCTTAGTGCCAGGAAATTCACCCCTCCACTTT
clone size: NA; V gene: TRBV27; D gene: NA; J gene: TRBJ1-5; CDR3 protein: CASSLSRVDQPQHF; CDR3 DNA: TGTGCCAGCAGTTTAAGCAGGGTGGATCAGCCCCAGCATTTT
clone size: NA; V gene: TRBV7-8; D gene: NA; J gene: TRBJ2-1; CDR3 protein: CASSGRLARTGNEQFF; CDR3 DNA: TGTGCCAGCAGCGGCCGACTAGCACGTACAGGGAATGAGCAGTTCTTC
clone size: once; V gene: TRBV24-1; D gene: TRBD2; J gene: TRBJ2-1; CDR3 protein: CATSESGTSGRQVEQFF; CDR3 DNA: TGTGCCACCAGTGAATCCGGGACTAGCGGGCGTCAGGTCGAGCAGTTCTTC
clone size: NA; V gene: TRBV7-6; D gene: NA; J gene: TRBJ2-7; CDR3 protein: CASSLAEGGQQYF; CDR3 DNA: TGTGCCAGCAGCTTAGCGGAAGGGGGACAGCAGTACTTC
clone size: NA; V gene: TRBV3-1/TRBV3-2; D gene: NA; J gene: TRBJ2-5; CDR3 protein: CASSQAGAPETQYF; CDR3 DNA: TGTGCCAGCAGCCAAGCGGGAGCTCCAGAGACCCAGTACTTC
clone size: NA; V gene: TRBV6-1; D gene: NA; J gene: TRBJ2-1; CDR3 protein: CASSDSLDYDNEQFF; CDR3 DNA: TGTGCCAGCAGTGATTCCTTGGACTACGACAATGAGCAGTTCTTC
clone size: NA; V gene: TRBV29-1; D gene: NA; J gene: TRBJ2-1; CDR3 protein: CSVEGAAGFNEQFF; CDR3 DNA: TGCAGCGTTGAAGGCGCGGCGGGGTTTAATGAGCAGTTCTTC
clone size: NA; V gene: TRBV2; D gene: NA; J gene: TRBJ1-1; CDR3 protein: CASTSGTLNTEAFF; CDR3 DNA: TGTGCCAGCACGTCGGGGACACTGAACACTGAAGCTTTCTTT
clone size: NA; V gene: TRBV7-2; D gene: NA; J gene: TRBJ2-1; CDR3 protein: CASSSGAYNEQFF; CDR3 DNA: TGTGCCAGCAGCTCGGGAGCCTACAATGAGCAGTTCTTC
clone size: NA; V gene: TRBV5-8; D gene: TRBD2; J gene: TRBJ2-1; CDR3 protein: CASSLASGGYNEQFF; CDR3 DNA: TGTGCCAGCAGCTTGGCTAGCGGGGGGTACAATGAGCAGTTCTTC
clone size: NA; V gene: TRBV18; D gene: TRBD1; J gene: TRBJ1-6; CDR3 protein: CASSPGTVSGSPLHF; CDR3 DNA: TGTGCCAGCTCACCGGGGACAGTTAGTGGTTCACCCCTCCACTTT
clone size: NA; V gene: TRBV7-2; D gene: NA; J gene: TRBJ2-4; CDR3 protein: CASRVGSGVKNIQYF; CDR3 DNA: TGTGCCAGCAGGGTTGGGAGTGGGGTCAAAAACATTCAGTACTTC
clone size: few; V gene: TRBV2; D gene: NA; J gene: TRBJ2-3; CDR3 protein: CASSPPFTDTQYF; CDR3 DNA: TGTGCCAGCAGCCCCCCGTTTACAGATACGCAGTATTTT
clone size: NA; V gene: TRBV2; D gene: TRBD1; J gene: TRBJ2-5; CDR3 protein: CASSGTGWVQETQYF; CDR3 DNA: TGTGCCAGCAGTGGGACAGGGTGGGTCCAAGAGACCCAGTACTTC
clone size: NA; V gene: TRBV6-6; D gene: NA; J gene: TRBJ1-1; CDR3 protein: CASSPPQKLLNTEAFF; CDR3 DNA: TGTGCCAGCAGTCCCCCTCAAAAACTCTTGAACACTGAAGCTTTCTTT
clone size: NA; V gene: TRBV5-1; D gene: TRBD1; J gene: TRBJ2-3; CDR3 protein: CASSLTGQGSDTQYF; CDR3 DNA: TGCGCCAGCAGCTTGACGGGACAGGGGTCAGATACGCAGTATTTT
clone size: NA; V gene: TRBV28; D gene: NA; J gene: TRBJ2-3; CDR3 protein: CASSFQLDTQYF; CDR3 DNA: TGTGCCAGCAGTTTTCAGTTGGATACGCAGTATTTT
clone size: NA; V gene: TRBV28; D gene: TRBD1; J gene: TRBJ2-1; CDR3 protein: CASSLGTGGVYNEQFF; CDR3 DNA: TGTGCCAGCAGTTTAGGGACAGGGGGCGTCTACAATGAGCAGTTCTTC
clone size: NA; V gene: TRBV27; D gene: TRBD1; J gene: TRBJ1-1; CDR3 protein: CASSRTGFFSTEAFF; CDR3 DNA: TGTGCCAGCAGCCGGACAGGGTTCTTTTCCACTGAAGCTTTCTTT
clone size: NA; V gene: TRBV6-2/TRBV6-3; D gene: NA; J gene: TRBJ2-5; CDR3 protein: CASSYFLEETQYF; CDR3 DNA: TGTGCCAGCAGTTACTTTCTAGAAGAGACCCAGTACTTC
clone size: once; V gene: TRBV3-1/TRBV3-2; D gene: TRBD1; J gene: TRBJ1-1; CDR3 protein: CASSQDRDRDAFF; CDR3 DNA: TGTGCCAGCAGCCAAGATCGGGACAGGGATGCTTTCTTT
clone size: few; V gene: TRBV27; D gene: NA; J gene: TRBJ1-4; CDR3 protein: CASRLGESNEKLFF; CDR3 DNA: TGTGCCAGCAGACTCGGGGAGTCTAATGAAAAACTGTTTTTT
clone size: few; V gene: TRBV7-3; D gene: TRBD2; J gene: TRBJ2-4; CDR3 protein: CASSRTAGVENIQYF; CDR3 DNA: TGTGCCAGCAGCAGAACGGCGGGAGTCGAAAACATTCAGTACTTC
clone size: NA; V gene: TRBV7-9; D gene: NA; J gene: TRBJ2-2; CDR3 protein: CASSLNSRGTGELFF; CDR3 DNA: TGTGCCAGCAGCTTAAATAGCAGGGGCACCGGGGAGCTGTTTTTT
clone size: NA; V gene: TRBV10-3; D gene: NA; J gene: TRBJ1-3; CDR3 protein: CAITPDLGKTGPSGNTIYF; CDR3 DNA: TGTGCCATCACCCCGGACCTTGGGAAGACAGGCCCCTCTGGAAACACCATATATTTT
clone size: NA; V gene: TRBV7-2; D gene: NA; J gene: TRBJ2-3; CDR3 protein: CASSLGGGRTDTQYF; CDR3 DNA: TGTGCCAGCAGCTTAGGGGGGGGGCGCACAGATACGCAGTATTTT
clone size: NA; V gene: TRBV6-5; D gene: NA; J gene: TRBJ2-4; CDR3 protein: CASSPGGWGNIQYF; CDR3 DNA: TGTGCCAGCAGCCCCGGGGGTTGGGGAAACATTCAGTACTTC
clone size: few; V gene: TRBV11-3; D gene: NA; J gene: TRBJ2-5; CDR3 protein: CASSLGPSQETQYF; CDR3 DNA: TGTGCCAGCAGCTTAGGACCTAGCCAAGAGACCCAGTACTTC
clone size: NA; V gene: TRBV27; D gene: NA; J gene: TRBJ1-2; CDR3 protein: CASTALGGRNYGYTF; CDR3 DNA: TGTGCCAGCACCGCCCTGGGGGGGCGGAACTATGGCTACACCTTC
clone size: NA; V gene: TRBV6-2/TRBV6-3; D gene: TRBD1; J gene: TRBJ2-7; CDR3 protein: CASRPTGAPRYEQYF; CDR3 DNA: TGTGCCAGCAGACCTACAGGGGCACCACGCTACGAGCAGTACTTC
clone size: few; V gene: TRBV7-3; D gene: NA; J gene: TRBJ1-5; CDR3 protein: CASSLGAGREQPQHF; CDR3 DNA: TGTGCCAGCAGCCTGGGGGCGGGGAGGGAGCAGCCCCAGCATTTT
clone size: once; V gene: TRBV19; D gene: NA; J gene: TRBJ1-2; CDR3 protein: CASSGSNYGYTF; CDR3 DNA: TGTGCCAGTAGCGGGAGTAACTATGGCTACACCTTC
clone size: NA; V gene: TRBV7-9; D gene: TRBD2; J gene: TRBJ2-3; CDR3 protein: CASSSGTTKPYF; CDR3 DNA: TGTGCCAGCAGCTCCGGGACTACCAAGCCGTATTTT
clone size: NA; V gene: TRBV5-5; D gene: NA; J gene: TRBJ2-3; CDR3 protein: CASSFQVFQSTDTQYF; CDR3 DNA: TGTGCCAGCAGCTTCCAAGTCTTCCAGAGCACAGATACGCAGTATTTT
clone size: NA; V gene: TRBV7-3; D gene: TRBD1; J gene: TRBJ2-1; CDR3 protein: CASSKSGTADGEQFF; CDR3 DNA: TGTGCCAGCAGCAAGTCCGGGACAGCGGACGGTGAGCAGTTCTTC